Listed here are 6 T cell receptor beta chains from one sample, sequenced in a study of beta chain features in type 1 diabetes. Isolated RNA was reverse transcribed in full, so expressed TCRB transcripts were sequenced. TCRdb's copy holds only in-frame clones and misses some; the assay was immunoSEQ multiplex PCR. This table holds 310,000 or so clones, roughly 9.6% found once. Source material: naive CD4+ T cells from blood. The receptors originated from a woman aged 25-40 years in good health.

CDR3 coding DNA: TGTGCCAGCAGCTTAGCCGTTGGGGAGGGCTACACCTTC. It codes for CASSLAVGEGYTF. V gene TRBV7-9 combines with J gene TRBJ1-2; D is uncertain. Germline lookup yields CDR1 SEHNR and CDR2 FQNEAQ (reference sequence). With 0 bases removed from V and 8 bases from J, the gap between germline ends came to 10 bases. This CDR3 contains 13 residues. Full variable domain (missing parts from reference TRBV7-9 and TRBJ1-2): DTGVSQNPRHKITKRGQNVTFRCDPISEHNRLYWYRQTLGQGPEFLTYFQNEAQLEKSRLLSDRFSAERPKGSFSTLEIQRTEQGDSAMYLCASSLAVGEGYTFGSGTRLTVV.

CDR3 region: CASSLAGTSGIAYEQYF. As DNA, the CDR3 is TGTGCCAGCAGCTTAGCCGGGACTAGCGGGATCGCCTACGAGCAGTACTTC. V and J are TRBV7-2 and TRBJ2-7, with TRBD2 matching 13 bases. Germline V gene data show CDR1 as SGHTA and CDR2 as FQGNSA. The junction had 4 bases not matched to a gene; V was cut back by 0 bases and J by 2 bases. There are 17 residues in the CDR3.

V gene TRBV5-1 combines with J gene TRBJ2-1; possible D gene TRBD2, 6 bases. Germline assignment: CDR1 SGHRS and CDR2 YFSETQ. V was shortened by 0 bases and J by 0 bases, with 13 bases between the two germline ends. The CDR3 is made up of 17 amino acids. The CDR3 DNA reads TGCGCCAGCAGCTTGGTTGGGACTGGACACTCCTACAATGAGCAGTTCTTC. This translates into CASSLVGTGHSYNEQFF.

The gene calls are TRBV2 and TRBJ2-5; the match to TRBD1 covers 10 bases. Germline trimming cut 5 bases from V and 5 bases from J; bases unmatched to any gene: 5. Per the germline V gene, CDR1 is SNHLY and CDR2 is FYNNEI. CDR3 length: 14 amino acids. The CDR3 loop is CASSSGTGVETQYF. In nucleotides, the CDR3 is TGTGCCAGCAGTTCGGGGACAGGGGTTGAGACCCAGTACTTC.

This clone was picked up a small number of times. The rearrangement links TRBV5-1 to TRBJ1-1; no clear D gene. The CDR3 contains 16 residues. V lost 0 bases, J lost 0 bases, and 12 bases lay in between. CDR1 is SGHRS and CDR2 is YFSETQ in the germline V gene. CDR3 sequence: CASSLEPTILNTEAFF. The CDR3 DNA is TGCGCCAGCAGCTTGGAACCGACAATATTGAACACTGAAGCTTTCTTT.

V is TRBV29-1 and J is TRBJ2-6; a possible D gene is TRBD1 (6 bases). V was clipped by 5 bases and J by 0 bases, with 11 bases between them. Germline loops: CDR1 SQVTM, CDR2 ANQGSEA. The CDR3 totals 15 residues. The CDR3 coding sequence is TGCAGCGTTAATACAGGGAGCTCTGGGGCCAACGTCCTGACTTTC. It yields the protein CSVNTGSSGANVLTF.